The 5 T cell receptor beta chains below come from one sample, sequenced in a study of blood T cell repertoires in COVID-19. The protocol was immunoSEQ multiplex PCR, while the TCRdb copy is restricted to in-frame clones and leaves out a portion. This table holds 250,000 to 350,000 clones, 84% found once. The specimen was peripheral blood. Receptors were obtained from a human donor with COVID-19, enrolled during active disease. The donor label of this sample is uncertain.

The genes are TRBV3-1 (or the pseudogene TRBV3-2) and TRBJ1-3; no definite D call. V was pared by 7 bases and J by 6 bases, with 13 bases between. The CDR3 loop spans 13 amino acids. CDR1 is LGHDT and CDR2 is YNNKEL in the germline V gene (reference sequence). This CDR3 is CASTPGGSNTIYF. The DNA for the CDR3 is TGTGCCAGCACCCCCGGTGGTTCAAACACCATATATTTT.

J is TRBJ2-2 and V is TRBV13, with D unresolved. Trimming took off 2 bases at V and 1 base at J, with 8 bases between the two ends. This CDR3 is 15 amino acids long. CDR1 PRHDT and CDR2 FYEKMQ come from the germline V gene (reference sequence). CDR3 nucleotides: TGTGCCAGCAGCTTAAGAGGCCAGAACACCGGGGAGCTGTTTTTT. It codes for CASSLRGQNTGELFF.

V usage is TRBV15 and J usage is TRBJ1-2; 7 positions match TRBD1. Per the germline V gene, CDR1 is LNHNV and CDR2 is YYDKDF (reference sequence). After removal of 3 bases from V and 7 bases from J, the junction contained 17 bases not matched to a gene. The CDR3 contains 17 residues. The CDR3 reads CATSRGDRTGPRGGYTF. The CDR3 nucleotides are TGTGCCACCAGCAGGGGAGATAGGACAGGCCCACGGGGTGGCTACACCTTC.

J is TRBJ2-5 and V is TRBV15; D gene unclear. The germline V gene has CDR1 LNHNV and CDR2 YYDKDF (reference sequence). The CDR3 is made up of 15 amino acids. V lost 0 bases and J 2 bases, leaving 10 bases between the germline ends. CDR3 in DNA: TGTGCCACCAGCAGAGATGTACAGTATCAAGAGACCCAGTACTTC. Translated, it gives CATSRDVQYQETQYF.

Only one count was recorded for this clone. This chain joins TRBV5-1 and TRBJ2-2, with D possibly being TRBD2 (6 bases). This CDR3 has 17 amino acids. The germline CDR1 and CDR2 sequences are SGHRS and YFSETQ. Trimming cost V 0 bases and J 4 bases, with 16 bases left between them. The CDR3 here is CASSLGFREQGTGELFF. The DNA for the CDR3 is TGCGCCAGCAGCTTGGGCTTTCGGGAGCAGGGCACCGGGGAGCTGTTTTTT.